This T cell receptor beta chain was recorded in a study of OX40 agonist ivuxolimab in advanced cancers. About the research overall: People who had prior anti-PD-1, anti-PD-L1 or anti-CTLA-4 therapy could take part, and 35% to 50% had some. The study's findings and limits: Low levels of normalized T-cell clonal expansion also appeared in some nonresponders. The study found that CD8+ T cells averaged more expanded clones than CD4+.

Profiling relied on immunoSEQ multiplex PCR, and the TCRdb table lists in-frame clones only, not all of them. The sample contains roughly 27,000 clones, 81% of which appear only once. In the case of this clone: Its antigen is currently unknown.

The clonotype was recovered from an adult with an advanced solid tumor such as melanoma, head and neck, liver or kidney cancer. Sequencing used CD4+ or CD8+ T cells sorted from blood, obtained in a trial of the OX40 agonist ivuxolimab.

This CDR3 reads CATSSRSGRAFYEQYF. The CDR3 nucleotides are TGTGCCACCAGCAGCCGTAGCGGGAGGGCCTTTTACGAGCAGTACTTC. The rearrangement links TRBV15 to TRBJ2-7; the match to TRBD2 covers 11 bases. Germline CDR1 is LNHNV and CDR2 is YYDKDF (reference sequence). Trimming cost V 3 bases and J 4 bases; bases outside gene matches: 8. The CDR3 covers 16 residues.